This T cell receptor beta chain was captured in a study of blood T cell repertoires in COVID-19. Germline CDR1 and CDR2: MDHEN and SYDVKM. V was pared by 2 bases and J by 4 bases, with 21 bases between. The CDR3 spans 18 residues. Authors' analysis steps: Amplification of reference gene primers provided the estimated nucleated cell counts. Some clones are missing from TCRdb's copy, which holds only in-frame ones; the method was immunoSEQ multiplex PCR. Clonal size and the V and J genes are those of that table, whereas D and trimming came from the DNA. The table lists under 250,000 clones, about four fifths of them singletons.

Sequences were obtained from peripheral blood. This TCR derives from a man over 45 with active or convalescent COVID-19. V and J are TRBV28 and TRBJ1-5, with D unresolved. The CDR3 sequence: CASSLVSDPGGGNQPQHF. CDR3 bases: TGTGCCAGCAGTTTAGTATCGGACCCCGGAGGAGGAAATCAGCCCCAGCATTTT. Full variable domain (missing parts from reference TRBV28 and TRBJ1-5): DVKVTQSSRYLVKRTGEKVFLECVQDMDHENMFWYRQDPGLGLRLIYFSYDVKMKEKGDIPEGYSVSREKKERFSLILESASTNQTSMYLCASSLVSDPGGGNQPQHFGDGTRLSIL.